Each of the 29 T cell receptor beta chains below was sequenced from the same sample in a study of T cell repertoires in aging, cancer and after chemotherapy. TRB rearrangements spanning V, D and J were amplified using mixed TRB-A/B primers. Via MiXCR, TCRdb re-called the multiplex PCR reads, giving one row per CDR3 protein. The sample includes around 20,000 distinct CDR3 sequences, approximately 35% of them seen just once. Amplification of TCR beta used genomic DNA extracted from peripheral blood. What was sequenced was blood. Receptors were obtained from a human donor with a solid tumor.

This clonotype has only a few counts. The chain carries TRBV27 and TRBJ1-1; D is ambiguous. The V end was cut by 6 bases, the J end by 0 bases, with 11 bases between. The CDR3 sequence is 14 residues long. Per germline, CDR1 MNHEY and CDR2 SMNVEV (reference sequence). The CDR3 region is CASSRWTVNTEAFF. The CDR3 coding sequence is TGTGCCAGCAGCCGCTGGACTGTGAACACTGAAGCTTTCTTT.

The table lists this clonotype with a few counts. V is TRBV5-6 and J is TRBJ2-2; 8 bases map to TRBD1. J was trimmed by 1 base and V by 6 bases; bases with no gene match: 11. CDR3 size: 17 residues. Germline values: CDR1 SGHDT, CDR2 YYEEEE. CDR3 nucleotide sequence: TGTGCCAGCACCCCTACCGCAGGGGGCAAGAACACCGGGGAGCTGTTTTTT. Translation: CASTPTAGGKNTGELFF.

In nucleotides, the CDR3 is TGTGCCAGCAGTGCGTCCGGGACAGGGTTCACCGGGGAGCTGTTTTTT. It encodes CASSASGTGFTGELFF. The chain joins TRBV6-6 to TRBJ2-2, with TRBD1 matching 9 bases. CDR3 length: 16 residues. Germline CDR1 and CDR2: MNHNY and SVGAGI (reference sequence). J gave up 4 bases and V 5 bases, and 8 bases lay outside the gene matches.

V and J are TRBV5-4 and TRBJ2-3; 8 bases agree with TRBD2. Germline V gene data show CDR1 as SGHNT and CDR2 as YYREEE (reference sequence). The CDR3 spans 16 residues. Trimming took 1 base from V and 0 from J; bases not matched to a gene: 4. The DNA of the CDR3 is TGTGCCAGCAGCTTGTTCCCGGGAGGGAGCACAGATACGCAGTATTTT. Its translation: CASSLFPGGSTDTQYF. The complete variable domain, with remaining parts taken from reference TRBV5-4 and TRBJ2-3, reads ETGVTQSPTHLIKTRGQQVTLRCSSQSGHNTVSWYQQALGQGPQFIFQYYREEENGRGNFPPRFSGLQFPNYSSELNVNALELDDSALYLCASSLFPGGSTDTQYFGPGTRLTVL.

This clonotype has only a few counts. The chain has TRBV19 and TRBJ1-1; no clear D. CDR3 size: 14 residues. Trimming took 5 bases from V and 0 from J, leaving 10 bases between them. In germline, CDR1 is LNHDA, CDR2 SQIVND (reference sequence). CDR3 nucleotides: TGTGCCAGTAGTTTAGGCACCATGAACACTGAAGCTTTCTTT. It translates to CASSLGTMNTEAFF.

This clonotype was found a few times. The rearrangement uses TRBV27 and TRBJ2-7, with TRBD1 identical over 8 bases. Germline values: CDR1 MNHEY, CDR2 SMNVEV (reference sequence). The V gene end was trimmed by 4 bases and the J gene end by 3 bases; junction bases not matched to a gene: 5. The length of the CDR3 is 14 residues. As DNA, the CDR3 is TGTGCCAGCAGTTCTGCAGGGGGCGTCTACGAGCAGTACTTC. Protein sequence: CASSSAGGVYEQYF.

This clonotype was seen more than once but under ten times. The DNA of the CDR3 is TGTGCCTGGAGTGTAGGGGGCAGGGGGCAGCCCCAGCATTTT. Protein product: CAWSVGGRGQPQHF. The genes are TRBV30 and TRBJ1-5; 7 positions match TRBD1. This CDR3 region has 14 residues. Looked up from germline, CDR1 is GTSNPN and CDR2 is SVGIG (reference sequence). After removal of 0 bases from V and 7 bases from J, the junction contained 6 bases not matched to a gene.

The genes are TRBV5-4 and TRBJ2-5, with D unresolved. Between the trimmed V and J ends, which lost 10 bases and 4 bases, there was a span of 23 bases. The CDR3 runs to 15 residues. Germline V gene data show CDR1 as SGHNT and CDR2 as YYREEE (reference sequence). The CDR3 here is CAPAVSSARGETQYF. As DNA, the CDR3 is TGTGCCCCAGCAGTTTCATCGGCCAGAGGAGAGACCCAGTACTTC.

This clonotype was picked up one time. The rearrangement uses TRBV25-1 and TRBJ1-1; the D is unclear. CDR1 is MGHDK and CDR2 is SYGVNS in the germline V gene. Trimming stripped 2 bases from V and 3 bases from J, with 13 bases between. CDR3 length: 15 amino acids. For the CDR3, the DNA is TGTGCCAGCAGTGAACCCACGCGGTTGGACACTGAAGCTTTCTTT. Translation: CASSEPTRLDTEAFF. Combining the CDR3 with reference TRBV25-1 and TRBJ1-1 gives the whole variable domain EADIYQTPRYLVIGTGKKITLECSQTMGHDKMYWYQQDPGMELHLIHYSYGVNSTEKGDLSSESTVSRIRTEHFPLTLESARPSHTSQYLCASSEPTRLDTEAFFGQGTRLTVV.

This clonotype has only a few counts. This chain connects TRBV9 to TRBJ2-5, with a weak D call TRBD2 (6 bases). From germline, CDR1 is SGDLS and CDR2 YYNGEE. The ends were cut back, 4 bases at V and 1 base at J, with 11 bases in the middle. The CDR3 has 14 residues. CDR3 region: CASSPGTVQETQYF. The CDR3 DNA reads TGTGCCAGCAGCCCCGGGACTGTCCAAGAGACCCAGTACTTC.

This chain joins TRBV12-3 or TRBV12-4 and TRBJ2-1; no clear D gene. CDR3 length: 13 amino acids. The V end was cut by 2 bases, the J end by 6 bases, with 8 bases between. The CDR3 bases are TGTGCCAGCAGTTTATTCGGCGGCAATGAGCAGTTCTTC. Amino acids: CASSLFGGNEQFF.

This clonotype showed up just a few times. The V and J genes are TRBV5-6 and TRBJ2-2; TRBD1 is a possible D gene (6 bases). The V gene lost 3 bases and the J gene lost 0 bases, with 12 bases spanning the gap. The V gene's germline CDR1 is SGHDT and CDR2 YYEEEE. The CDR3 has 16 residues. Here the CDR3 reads CASSSWDTPNTGELFF. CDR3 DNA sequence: TGTGCCAGCAGCTCATGGGACACCCCGAACACCGGGGAGCTGTTTTTT.

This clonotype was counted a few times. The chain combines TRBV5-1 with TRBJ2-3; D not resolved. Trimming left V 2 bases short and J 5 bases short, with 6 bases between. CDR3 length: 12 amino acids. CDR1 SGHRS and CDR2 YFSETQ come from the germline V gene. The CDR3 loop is CASSFSVDTQYF. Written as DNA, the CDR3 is TGCGCCAGCAGCTTCAGTGTAGATACGCAGTATTTT.

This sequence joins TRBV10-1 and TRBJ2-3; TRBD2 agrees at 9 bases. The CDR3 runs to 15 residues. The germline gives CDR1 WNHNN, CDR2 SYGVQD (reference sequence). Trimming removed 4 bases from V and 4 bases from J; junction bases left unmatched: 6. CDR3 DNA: TGCGCCAGCAGTGTTTACTGCGGGGGGGCAGATACGCAGTATTTT. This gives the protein CASSVYCGGADTQYF.

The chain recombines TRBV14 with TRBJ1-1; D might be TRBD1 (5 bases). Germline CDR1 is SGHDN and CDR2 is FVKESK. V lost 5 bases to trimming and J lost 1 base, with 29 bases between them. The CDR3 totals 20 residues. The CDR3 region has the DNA TGTGCCAGCAGCAGACCAGCCCGGGGCTTGAGAAAGGGAGGGAACACTGAAGCTTTCTTT. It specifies CASSRPARGLRKGGNTEAFF.

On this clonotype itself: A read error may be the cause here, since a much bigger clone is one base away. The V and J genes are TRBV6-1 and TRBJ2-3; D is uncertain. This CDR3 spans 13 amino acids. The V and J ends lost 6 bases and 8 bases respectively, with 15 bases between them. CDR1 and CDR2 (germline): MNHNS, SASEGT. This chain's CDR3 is CASRETPSGTQYF. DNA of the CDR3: TGTGCCAGCAGAGAAACCCCGTCGGGTACGCAGTATTTT.

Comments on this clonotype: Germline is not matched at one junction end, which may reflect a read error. DNA for the CDR3: TGTGCCAGCAGCTTTAGGAGGAAAAACATTCAGTACTTC. It yields the protein CASSFRRKNIQYF. The V gene is TRBV5-1, the J gene TRBJ2-4; weak D call: TRBD2 (5 bases). Germline CDR1 SGHRS, CDR2 YFSETQ. The CDR3 runs 13 residues.

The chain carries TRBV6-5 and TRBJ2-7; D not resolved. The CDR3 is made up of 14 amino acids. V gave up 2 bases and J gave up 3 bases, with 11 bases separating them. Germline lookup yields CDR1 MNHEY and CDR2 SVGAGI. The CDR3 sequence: CASSYDVGIYEQYF. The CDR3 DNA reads TGTGCCAGCAGTTACGATGTGGGGATCTACGAGCAGTACTTC.

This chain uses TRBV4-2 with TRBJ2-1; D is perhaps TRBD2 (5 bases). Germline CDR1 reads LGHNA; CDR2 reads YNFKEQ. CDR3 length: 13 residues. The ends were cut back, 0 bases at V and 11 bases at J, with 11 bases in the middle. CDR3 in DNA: TGTGCCAGCAGCCAAGATTGGTGGGAGAAGCAGTTCTTC. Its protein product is CASSQDWWEKQFF.

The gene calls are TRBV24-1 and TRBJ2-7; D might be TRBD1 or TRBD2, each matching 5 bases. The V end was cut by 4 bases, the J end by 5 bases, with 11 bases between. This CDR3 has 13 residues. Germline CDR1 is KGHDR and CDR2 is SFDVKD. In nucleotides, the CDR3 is TGTGCCACCAGTGAACCCGGGACCGACGAGCAGTACTTC. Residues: CATSEPGTDEQYF.

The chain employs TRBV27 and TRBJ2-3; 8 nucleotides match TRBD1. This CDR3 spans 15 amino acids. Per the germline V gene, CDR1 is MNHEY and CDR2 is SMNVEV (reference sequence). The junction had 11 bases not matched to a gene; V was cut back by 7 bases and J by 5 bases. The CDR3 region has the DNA TGTGCCAGCACCCCCGGGACAGGAGCCATAGATACGCAGTATTTT. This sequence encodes CASTPGTGAIDTQYF.

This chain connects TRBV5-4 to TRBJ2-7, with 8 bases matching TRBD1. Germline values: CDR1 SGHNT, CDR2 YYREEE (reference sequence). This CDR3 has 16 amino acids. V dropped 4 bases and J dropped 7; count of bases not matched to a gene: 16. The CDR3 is CASSQGATGVQGEQYF. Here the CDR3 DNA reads TGTGCCAGCAGCCAGGGGGCGACAGGGGTTCAAGGGGAGCAGTACTTC.

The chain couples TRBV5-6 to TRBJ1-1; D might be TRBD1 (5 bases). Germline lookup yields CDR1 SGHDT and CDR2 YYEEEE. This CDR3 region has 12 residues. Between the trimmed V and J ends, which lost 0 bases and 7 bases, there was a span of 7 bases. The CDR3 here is CASSLGGDEAFF. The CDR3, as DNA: TGTGCCAGCAGCTTGGGGGGGGATGAAGCTTTCTTT.

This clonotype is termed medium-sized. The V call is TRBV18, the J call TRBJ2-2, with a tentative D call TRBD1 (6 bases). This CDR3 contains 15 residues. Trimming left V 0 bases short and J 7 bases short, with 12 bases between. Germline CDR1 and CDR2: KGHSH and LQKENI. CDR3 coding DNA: TGTGCCAGCTCACCACCCGGGCAGGGGTTCGGGGAGCTGTTTTTT. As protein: CASSPPGQGFGELFF. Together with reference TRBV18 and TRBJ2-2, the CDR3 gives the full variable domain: NAGVMQNPRHLVRRRGQEARLRCSPMKGHSHVYWYRQLPEEGLKFMVYLQKENIIDESGMPKERFSAEFPKEGPSILRIQQVVRGDSAAYFCASSPPGQGFGELFFGEGSRLTVL.

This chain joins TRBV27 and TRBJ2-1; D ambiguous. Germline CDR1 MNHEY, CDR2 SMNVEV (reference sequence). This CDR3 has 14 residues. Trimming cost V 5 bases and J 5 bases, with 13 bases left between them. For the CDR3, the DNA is TGTGCCAGCAGTCCCGCGATGGCCCACAATGAGCAGTTCTTC. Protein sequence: CASSPAMAHNEQFF.

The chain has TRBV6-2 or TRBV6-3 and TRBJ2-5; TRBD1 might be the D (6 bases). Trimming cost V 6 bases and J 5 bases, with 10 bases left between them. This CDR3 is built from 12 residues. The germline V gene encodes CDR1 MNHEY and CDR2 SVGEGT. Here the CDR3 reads CASRTGGETQYF. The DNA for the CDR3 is TGTGCCAGCAGGACAGGCGGGGAGACCCAGTACTTC.

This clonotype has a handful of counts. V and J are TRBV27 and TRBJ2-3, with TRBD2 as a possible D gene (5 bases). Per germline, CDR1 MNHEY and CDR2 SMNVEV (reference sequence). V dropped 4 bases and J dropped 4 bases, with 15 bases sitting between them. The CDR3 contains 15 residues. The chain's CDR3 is CASSSLLAISDTQYF. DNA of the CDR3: TGTGCCAGCAGTTCGCTTCTAGCAATTTCAGATACGCAGTATTTT.

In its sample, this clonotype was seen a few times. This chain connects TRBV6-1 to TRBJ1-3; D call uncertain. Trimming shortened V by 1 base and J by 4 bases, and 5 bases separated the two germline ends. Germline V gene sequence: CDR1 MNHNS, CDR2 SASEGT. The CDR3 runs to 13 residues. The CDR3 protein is CASSEGGGNTIYF. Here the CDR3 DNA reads TGTGCCAGCAGTGAAGGTGGGGGAAACACCATATATTTT.

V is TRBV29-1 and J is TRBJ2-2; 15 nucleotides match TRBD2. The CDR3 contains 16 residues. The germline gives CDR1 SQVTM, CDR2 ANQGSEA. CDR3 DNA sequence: TGCGGCGCCCAGGGGACTAGCGGGGGGCATACCGGGGAGCTGTTTTTT. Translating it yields CGAQGTSGGHTGELFF.